The rows below give T cell receptor beta chains drawn from one sample of a study of early T cells in non-severe SARS-CoV-2 infection. TCRdb recomputed calls from the 5' RACE reads with MiXCR, one row per CDR3 protein. This sample has over 25,000 distinct CDR3 sequences, with approximately 5% found just once. Input material: whole blood. The receptors originated from an adult who was a healthcare worker with PCR-confirmed SARS-CoV-2 infection or an uninfected control (not recorded which). Each CDR3 is given with its conserved first and last residue. D genes are given only for firm matches. Clone size is stated in some rows and not others, as once, few, many or a class when expanded.

J	D	size	V	DNA	CDR3
TRBJ2-5	.	many	TRBV24-1	TGTGCCACCAGTGATTACGAGGGAGAGACCCAGTACTTC	CATSDYEGETQYF
TRBJ2-2	.	many	TRBV20-1	TGCAGTGCTAGACCCATTGGGGGCGAAGGTACCGGGGAGCTGTTTTTT	CSARPIGGEGTGELFF
TRBJ2-7	.	few	TRBV5-6	TGTGCCAGCAGCTTGGGGGAATACGAGCAGTACTTC	CASSLGEYEQYF
TRBJ2-7	.	.	TRBV5-1	TGCGCCAGCAGCTTGGCGCAGGGGTACGAGCAGTACTTC	CASSLAQGYEQYF
TRBJ2-7	.	many	TRBV10-1	TGCGCCAGCAGTGAAGGGTCTCCGGGACGGGGCTACGAGCAGTACTTC	CASSEGSPGRGYEQYF
TRBJ2-1	.	.	TRBV6-4	TGTGCCAGCAGTGACTCGAAGGACTACAATGAGCAGTTCTTC	CASSDSKDYNEQFF
TRBJ2-7	TRBD2	many	TRBV7-9	TGTGGACTAGCGGGGGACCATTACGAGCAGTACTTC	CGLAGDHYEQYF
TRBJ2-7	TRBD1	many	TRBV14	TGTGCCAGCAGCCAAGATCGGGGACAGGGCCCAACCTACGAGCAGTACTTC	CASSQDRGQGPTYEQYF
TRBJ2-5	TRBD2	many	TRBV29-1	TGCAGCGTTAACGGGGGGGGAACCCAGTACTTC	CSVNGGGTQYF
TRBJ2-4	.	.	TRBV28	TGTGCCAGCAGTCCCCTCTTGTACATTCAGTACTTC	CASSPLLYIQYF
TRBJ1-1	.	many	TRBV4-3	TGCGCCAGCAGCCAAGAACAGGTGGGCACTGAAGCTTTCTTT	CASSQEQVGTEAFF
TRBJ1-4	.	many	TRBV25-1	TGTGCCAGCAGCCCGTCACATGCAACTAATGAAAAACTGTTTTTT	CASSPSHATNEKLFF
TRBJ2-1	.	many	TRBV7-9	TGTGCCAGCAGCTCTCCACCCGTAGTTGAGCAGTTCTTC	CASSSPPVVEQFF
TRBJ2-1	.	few	TRBV11-2	TGTGCCAGCAGCTTAGCTAGAGTACACAATGAGCAGTTCTTC	CASSLARVHNEQFF
TRBJ2-1	.	many	TRBV20-1	TGCAGTGCTAGAGCCACACTACTCTCCTACAATGAGCAGTTCTTC	CSARATLLSYNEQFF
TRBJ2-2	.	many	TRBV6-1	TGTGCCAGCAGCTACAGTACAGGGACGAACACCGGGGAGCTGTTTTTT	CASSYSTGTNTGELFF
TRBJ2-7	.	few	TRBV15	TGTGCCACCAGCAGAGATCGGGCGAGCTCCTACGAGCAGTACTTC	CATSRDRASSYEQYF
TRBJ2-7	.	many	TRBV5-5	TGTGCCAGCAGCTTACCTGGGCCCTACGAGCAGTACTTC	CASSLPGPYEQYF
TRBJ2-5	TRBD2	.	TRBV27	TGTGCCAGCAGGGGACTAGCGGGGCGGGAGACCCAGTACTTC	CASRGLAGRETQYF
TRBJ2-1	TRBD1	many	TRBV11-2	TGTGCCAGCAGCGTGGACAGGGGCCTCTGGGATGAGCAGTTCTTC	CASSVDRGLWDEQFF
TRBJ2-7	.	many	TRBV3-2	TGTGCCAGCAGCCAGGAGACAGGGTACGAGCAGTACTTC	CASSQETGYEQYF
TRBJ2-5	.	many	TRBV2	TGTGCCAGCAGTGAGTTTGGTAGGGGAGAGACCCAGTACTTC	CASSEFGRGETQYF
TRBJ2-3	TRBD1	many	TRBV9	TGTGCCAGCAGCGCGGGACAGGGCCGCACAGATACGCAGTATTTT	CASSAGQGRTDTQYF
TRBJ2-5	.	many	TRBV5-4	TGTGCCAGCAGCTTCGGGGAGACCCAGTACTTC	CASSFGETQYF
TRBJ2-1	.	many	TRBV29-1	TGCAGCGTTGAGCTGGTCAGGACTTTGTCCTACAATGAGCAGTTCTTC	CSVELVRTLSYNEQFF
TRBJ2-7	.	many	TRBV4-3	TGCGCCAGCAGCCAAGAAGCAGCCGGACGCTACGAGCAGTACTTC	CASSQEAAGRYEQYF
TRBJ2-3	TRBD1	many	TRBV27	TGTGCCAGCAGTTTATCTATTGGGACAGTAGGACACGCAGATACGCAGTATTTT	CASSLSIGTVGHADTQYF
TRBJ2-7	.	many	TRBV11-2	TGTGCCACCTCCGCTAGCAACTATATCCACGAGCAGTACTTC	CATSASNYIHEQYF
TRBJ2-7	.	.	TRBV6-2/TRBV6-3	TGTGCCAGCAGTTACTGGAACCGGGACGAGCAGTACTTC	CASSYWNRDEQYF
TRBJ2-5	.	many	TRBV7-9	TGTGCCAGCAGCGGGGCTCAAGAGACCCAGTACTTC	CASSGAQETQYF
TRBJ1-2	.	many	TRBV19	TGTGCCAGTAGCCAAACCCCGACAGCTTCGGATGGCTACACCTTC	CASSQTPTASDGYTF
TRBJ2-7	.	.	TRBV5-4	TGTGCCAGCAGCTTCGAGCCCTCCTACGAGCAGTACTTC	CASSFEPSYEQYF
TRBJ2-3	TRBD1	many	TRBV29-1	TGCAGCGTTCGGAACCGGGACAGGCTCACAGATACGCAGTATTTT	CSVRNRDRLTDTQYF
TRBJ2-7	.	.	TRBV4-3	TGCGCCAGCAGCCAAGGCCACGAGCAGTACTTC	CASSQGHEQYF
TRBJ2-1	.	many	TRBV19	TGTGCCAGTAGTATAGGGAATGAGCAGTTCTTC	CASSIGNEQFF
TRBJ1-2	.	many	TRBV29-1	TGCAGCGTTGATGGTTCGGCAGGGTTGATCTATGGCTACACCTTC	CSVDGSAGLIYGYTF
TRBJ1-6	.	few	TRBV30	TGTGCCTGGAGTGAGCTCTCCTATAATTCACCCCTCCACTTT	CAWSELSYNSPLHF
TRBJ1-1	.	many	TRBV5-1	TGCGCCAGCAGCTTGGGAGAGGCTGAAACGGCTTTCTTT	CASSLGEAETAFF
TRBJ1-3	.	few	TRBV28	TGTGCCAGCCTCTCCCATAGCGTATTAGCTTCCTCTGGAAACACCATATATTTT	CASLSHSVLASSGNTIYF
TRBJ1-1	TRBD1	many	TRBV2	TGTGCCAGCAGCAGACAGGGGGGAACGAACACTGAAGCTTTCTTT	CASSRQGGTNTEAFF
TRBJ1-2	.	many	TRBV12-3/TRBV12-4	TGTGCCAGCAGTTTGAGTACATACTATGGCTACACCTTC	CASSLSTYYGYTF
TRBJ2-7	TRBD1	few	TRBV6-1	TGTGCCAGCATCCTAGCGCCGGACAGGGCGATGTACGAGCAGTACTTC	CASILAPDRAMYEQYF